Shown below are 4 T cell receptor beta chains from a single sample sequenced in a study of cytomegalovirus exposure and HLA in healthy donors. Primers: 60 Vbeta forward and 13 Jbeta reverse. Assay used: immunoSEQ multiplex PCR; TCRdb lists only in-frame clones, some missing. The data show about 200,000 clones, less than 80% seen once. Sequencing was performed on PBMCs. The source of these receptors is a woman in her 30s in good health and CMV-seropositive.

The chain couples TRBV6-5 to TRBJ1-2; possible D gene TRBD1, 6 bases. The CDR3 is 15 residues long. V dropped 4 bases and J dropped 7 bases, with 19 bases sitting between them. Germline loops: CDR1 MNHEY, CDR2 SVGAGI. The CDR3 is CASSFYREEIGGYTF. CDR3 nucleotides: TGTGCCAGCAGTTTCTACAGGGAAGAGATTGGTGGCTACACCTTC.

V and J are TRBV6-5 and TRBJ1-5; 9 positions match TRBD1. Trimming took 2 bases from V and 7 from J; bases not matched to a gene: 3. The CDR3 contains 14 residues. Per the germline V gene, CDR1 is MNHEY and CDR2 is SVGAGI. The CDR3 protein is CASSYGGQGQPQHF. CDR3 bases: TGTGCCAGCAGTTACGGGGGACAGGGCCAGCCCCAGCATTTT.

The V gene is TRBV29-1, the J gene TRBJ2-2; D remains unclear. Germline assignment: CDR1 SQVTM and CDR2 ANQGSEA. V lost 6 bases to trimming and J lost 2 bases, with 10 bases between them. The CDR3 is 13 residues long. CDR3 nucleotide sequence: TGCAGCGTAGCCACAGTAAACACCGGGGAGCTGTTTTTT. The encoded protein is CSVATVNTGELFF.

This chain uses TRBV6-5 with TRBJ1-5; 8 bases map to TRBD1. Germline V gives CDR1 MNHEY, CDR2 SVGAGI. V shed 5 bases and J 6 bases; nucleotides not matched to a gene: 3. The CDR3 consists of 13 residues. This chain's CDR3 is CASSLDRVQPQHF. The DNA for the CDR3 is TGTGCCAGCAGTCTGGACAGGGTTCAGCCCCAGCATTTT.